This T cell receptor (beta chain) was sequenced for a study of T cells in Graves' hyperthyroidism and ophthalmopathy (dated by TCRdb to about 2019). Study-wide context: To identify distinguishing TCR V-J signatures, a discovery cohort of about a hundred patients was used, comprising 43 with Graves' ophthalmopathy and 57 with stable Graves' hyperthyroidism. Prospective prediction of ophthalmopathy was tested in an independent validation cohort of approximately 19 hyperthyroidism patients and some 17 patients who later progressed to ophthalmopathy. The roughly 94 discovery patients were randomly split 7:3 into training and test sets. Thyroid tissue and blood T-cell repertoires from six Graves' hyperthyroidism patients were also compared in the study. After blood sampling, hyperthyroidism patients were treated with methimazole at a starting dose of 30 mg daily, and ophthalmopathy patients were treated with high-dose intravenous methylprednisolone. TCR Vbeta CDR3 sequencing of roughly 140 peripheral blood samples (under 45 ophthalmopathy, 70 to 85 hyperthyroidism and 17 progressor patients) is reported in the paper. The full study reports these points: No statistical method was used to fix the sample size in advance, and group allocation was not hidden from the investigators. Ophthalmopathy was separated from stable hyperthyroidism by a 13 V-J signature model, with about 88% sensitivity and approximately 81% specificity obtained in cross-validation and 80%/75% obtained in testing. During validation, the model predicted progression to ophthalmopathy a median of approximately six months ahead of onset, with around 70% sensitivity and roughly 72% specificity. Most expanded thyroid clonotypes (frequency above 0.001) were also found in blood, which suggests that blood repertoires may mirror thyroid immune responses.

Worth noting for this clonotype: What this receptor recognizes is not known. A much larger clone differs by one base, so this may be a read error.

The CDR3 holds 13 amino acids from the cysteine to the phenylalanine. Left in the record is the CDR3 DNA by itself, 39 bases read in frame from the first base. V lost 4 bases and J lost 7 bases; the stretch between them is 13 bases long. CDR1 is given as MRHNA and CDR2 as SNTAGT, both from the germline V gene. Patients with uncontrolled infections, other autoimmune diseases, pregnancy or lactation were excluded. Diagnoses were based on clinical symptoms, serum thyroxine and TRAb, thyroid ultrasound and orbital computed tomography. Total RNA was extracted with Trizol reagent, and quality was checked on an Agilent 2100 Bioanalyzer. Amplification of TCR beta CDR3 regions was carried out from RNA transcripts. The TCR CDR3 was subjected to a first round of RT-PCR using the HTBI primer set and the Qiagen OneStep RT-PCR kit. Libraries were constructed in a second round of multiplex PCR, after which size selection and purification were carried out. The libraries were sequenced on an Illumina HiSeq2000 using paired-end 100 bp reads. On the study's bioinformatics: SOAPnuke was used to process the raw data, with reads discarded if the reads contained adapters or uncalled bases, had a mean Phred below 15, or lacked an exact constant-primer or identifier match. COPE v1.2.5 was used to merge high-quality paired reads, and clonotypes were defined as unique nucleotide sequences. MiTCR v1.1 was used to align the clonotypes against IMGT TRBV, TRBD and TRBJ reference segments. The analysis included only V-J combinations with a frequency above 0.0001, which together covered 99% to 99.2% of the repertoires. A TCS score was defined as the ratio of F50 (clonal expansion) to E x V (chaos), with BLOSUM62-based TCRdist applied between CDR3 peptides within each V-J. Welch's t-statistics and random forest reduced roughly 540 V-J features to roughly 13, which were used in a naive Bayes classifier (R e1071). The Morisita-Horn index was used to measure how similar the thyroid and blood repertoires were. In-frame beta chains were kept once TCRdb had trimmed the public reads at Q25 with fastp and called clones with MiXCR. Under each unique CDR3 protein, matching rows form one entry showing the most common genes and DNA. TCRdb's processing, not the authors' own work, is the source of the V and J calls. This sample has about 700,000 distinct CDR3 sequences in its table, and 45% of those were observed once. The ten largest make up roughly 6.5% of the sample.

The specimen sequenced was peripheral blood or thyroid tissue (not recorded which). The clonotype originates from an adult man with Graves' disease, either hyperthyroidism or ophthalmopathy (not recorded which). The chain is encoded by TRBV6-4 joined to TRBJ1-1; no confident D gene assignment can be made. CDR3 region: CASSVLGQSEAFF. The nucleotide sequence is TGTGCCAGCAGTGTCTTAGGGCAGAGTGAAGCTTTCTTT.